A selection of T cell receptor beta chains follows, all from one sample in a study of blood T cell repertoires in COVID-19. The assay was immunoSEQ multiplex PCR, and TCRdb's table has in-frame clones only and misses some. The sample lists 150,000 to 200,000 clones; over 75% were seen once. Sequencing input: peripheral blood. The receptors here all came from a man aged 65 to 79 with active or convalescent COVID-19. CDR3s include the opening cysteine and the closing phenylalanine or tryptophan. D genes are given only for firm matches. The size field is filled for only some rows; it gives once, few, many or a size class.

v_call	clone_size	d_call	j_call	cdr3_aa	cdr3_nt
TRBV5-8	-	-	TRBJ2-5	CASSPPGRGQGRETQYF	TGTGCCAGCAGCCCCCCGGGCCGTGGTCAGGGGCGGGAGACCCAGTACTTC
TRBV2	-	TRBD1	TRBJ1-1	CASSVNRGEGTEAFF	TGTGCCAGCAGTGTTAACAGGGGAGAGGGCACTGAAGCTTTCTTT
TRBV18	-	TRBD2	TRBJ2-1	CASSPGMAGGLNEQFF	TGTGCCAGCTCACCCGGTATGGCGGGAGGGCTAAATGAGCAGTTCTTC
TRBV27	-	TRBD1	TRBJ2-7	CASSSPDREYSYEQYF	TGTGCCAGCAGTTCGCCCGACAGGGAATACTCCTACGAGCAGTACTTC
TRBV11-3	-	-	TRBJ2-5	CASSLNFQETQYF	TGTGCCAGCAGCTTAAACTTCCAAGAGACCCAGTACTTC
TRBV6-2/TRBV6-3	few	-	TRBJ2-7	CASSYGGASYEQYF	TGTGCCAGCAGTTACGGGGGGGCAAGCTACGAGCAGTACTTC
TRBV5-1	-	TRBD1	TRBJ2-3	CASRPGTGPDTQYF	TGCGCCAGCAGACCCGGGACAGGGCCAGATACGCAGTATTTT
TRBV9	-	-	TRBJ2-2	CASGGENGELFF	TGTGCCAGCGGAGGGGAGAACGGGGAGCTGTTTTTT
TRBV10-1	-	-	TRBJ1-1	CASSPGQIAEAFF	TGCGCCAGCAGTCCCGGACAAATCGCTGAAGCTTTCTTT
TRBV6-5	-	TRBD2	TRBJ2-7	CASSYLQTSGSYEQYF	TGTGCCAGCAGTTACCTCCAGACTAGCGGCTCCTACGAGCAGTACTTC
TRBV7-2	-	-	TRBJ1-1	CASSIRVAHTEAFF	TGTGCCAGCTCTATTCGTGTAGCACACACTGAAGCTTTCTTT
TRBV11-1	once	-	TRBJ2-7	CASSSGQISYEQYF	TGTGCCAGCAGCTCCGGACAGATCTCCTACGAGCAGTACTTC
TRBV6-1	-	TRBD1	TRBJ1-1	CASSEAGTGWTEAFF	TGTGCCAGCAGTGAGGCCGGGACAGGGTGGACTGAAGCTTTCTTT
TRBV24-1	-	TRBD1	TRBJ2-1	CATSDDGPRGQGEQFF	TGTGCCACCAGTGATGATGGACCCAGGGGGCAGGGTGAGCAGTTCTTC
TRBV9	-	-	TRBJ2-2	CASSVVELTGELFF	TGTGCCAGCAGCGTAGTCGAACTCACCGGGGAGCTGTTTTTT
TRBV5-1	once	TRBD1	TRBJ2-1	CASSWTGANEQFF	TGCGCCAGCAGCTGGACAGGGGCCAATGAGCAGTTCTTC
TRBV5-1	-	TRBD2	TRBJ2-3	CASSLASGGSADTQYF	TGCGCCAGCAGCTTGGCTAGCGGGGGGTCAGCAGATACGCAGTATTTT
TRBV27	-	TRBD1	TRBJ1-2	CASSFNRGVGYTF	TGTGCCAGCAGTTTTAACAGGGGCGTTGGCTACACCTTC
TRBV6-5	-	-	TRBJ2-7	CASRSWQAIGYEQYF	TGTGCCAGCAGATCGTGGCAGGCAATTGGCTACGAGCAGTACTTC
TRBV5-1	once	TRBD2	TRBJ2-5	CASSFDTSGGGQETQYF	TGCGCCAGCAGCTTCGATACTAGCGGGGGGGGTCAAGAGACCCAGTACTTC
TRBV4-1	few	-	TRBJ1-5	CASSQATDNQPQHF	TGCGCCAGCAGCCAAGCGACAGACAATCAGCCCCAGCATTTT
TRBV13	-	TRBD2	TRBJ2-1	CASSLGGSGKADEQFF	TGTGCCAGCAGCTTAGGGGGTAGCGGGAAGGCTGATGAGCAGTTCTTC
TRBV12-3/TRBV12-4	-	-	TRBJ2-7	CASRPGGPYEQYF	TGTGCCAGCAGGCCGGGGGGCCCCTACGAGCAGTACTTC
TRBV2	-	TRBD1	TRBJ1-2	CASSAQGAGNYGYTF	TGTGCCAGCAGTGCCCAGGGGGCGGGTAACTATGGCTACACCTTC
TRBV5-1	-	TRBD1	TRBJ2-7	CASSSIGTGYEQYF	TGCGCCAGCAGCTCGATCGGGACAGGCTACGAGCAGTACTTC
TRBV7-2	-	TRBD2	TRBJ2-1	CASRLGPGGGAGEQFF	TGTGCCAGCCGCCTGGGGCCCGGCGGGGGGGCAGGTGAGCAGTTCTTC
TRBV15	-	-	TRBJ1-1	CATSRGGGGNTEAFF	TGTGCCACCAGCAGAGGTGGCGGGGGGAACACTGAAGCTTTCTTT
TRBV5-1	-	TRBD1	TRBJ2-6	CASSLVGLTQGIPSGANVLTF	TGCGCCAGCAGCTTGGTAGGCCTAACACAGGGGATTCCGAGTGGGGCCAACGTCCTGACTTTC
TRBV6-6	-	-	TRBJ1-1	CASTPGQMNTEAFF	TGTGCCAGCACCCCCGGACAGATGAACACTGAAGCTTTCTTT
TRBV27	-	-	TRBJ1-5	CASSTITGRYSNQPQHF	TGTGCCAGCAGTACAATTACAGGTAGATATAGCAATCAGCCCCAGCATTTT
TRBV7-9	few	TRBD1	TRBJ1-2	CASSLEGQGSIYYGYTF	TGTGCCAGCAGCTTAGAGGGACAGGGGTCGATATACTATGGCTACACCTTC
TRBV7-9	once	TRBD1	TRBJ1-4	CASSRGGQSLAKLFF	TGTGCCAGCAGCCGGGGGGGACAGTCGCTCGCAAAACTGTTTTTT
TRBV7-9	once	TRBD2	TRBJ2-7	CASSGSSGGIDYEQYF	TGTGCCAGCAGCGGGAGCAGCGGGGGAATCGACTACGAGCAGTACTTC
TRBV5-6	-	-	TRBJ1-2	CASSSHREDTF	TGTGCCAGCAGCTCCCACAGGGAAGACACCTTC
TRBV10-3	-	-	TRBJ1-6	CAISERGGSSYNSPLHF	TGTGCCATCAGCGAACGGGGGGGGAGCTCCTATAATTCACCCCTCCACTTT
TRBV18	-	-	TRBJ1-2	CASSPRLQGSNYGYTF	TGTGCCAGCTCACCACGGCTCCAGGGCTCCAACTATGGCTACACCTTC
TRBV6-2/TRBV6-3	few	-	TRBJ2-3	CASSWETLRADTQYF	TGTGCCAGCAGTTGGGAGACGCTTCGCGCAGATACGCAGTATTTT
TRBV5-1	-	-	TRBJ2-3	CASSTDSRSGDTQYF	TGCGCCAGCAGCACGGACAGCCGTTCCGGAGATACGCAGTATTTT
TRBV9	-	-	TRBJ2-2	CASSQRGSGTGELFF	TGTGCCAGCAGCCAGAGGGGGTCGGGCACCGGGGAGCTGTTTTTT
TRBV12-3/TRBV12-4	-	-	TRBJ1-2	CASSFRVFYGYTF	TGTGCCAGCAGTTTTCGAGTATTCTATGGCTACACCTTC
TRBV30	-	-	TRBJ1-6	CAWSVRGVSSYNSPLHF	TGTGCCTGGAGTGTACGGGGGGTCAGCTCCTATAATTCACCCCTCCACTTT
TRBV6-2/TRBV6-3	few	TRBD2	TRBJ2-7	CASSSTQGGSSLREGRDEQYF	TGTGCCAGCAGCTCCACCCAGGGAGGAAGTAGTTTGCGGGAGGGTCGGGACGAGCAGTACTTC
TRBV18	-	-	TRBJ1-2	CASSPKRTEANYGYTF	TGTGCCAGCTCACCGAAACGGACAGAAGCTAACTATGGCTACACCTTC
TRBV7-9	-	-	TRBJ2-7	CASSLGVGLAKNEQYF	TGTGCCAGCAGCTTAGGGGTGGGTCTAGCTAAAAACGAGCAGTACTTC
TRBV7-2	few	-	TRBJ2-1	CASSLLASNDEQFF	TGTGCCAGCAGCTTATTAGCCTCTAACGATGAGCAGTTCTTC
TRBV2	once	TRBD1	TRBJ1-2	CASSQDRGHGYTF	TGTGCCAGCAGTCAGGACAGGGGGCATGGCTACACCTTC
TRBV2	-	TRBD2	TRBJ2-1	CASSPRLAGYNEQFF	TGTGCCAGCAGTCCACGACTAGCGGGCTACAATGAGCAGTTCTTC
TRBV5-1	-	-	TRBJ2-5	CASGGDQETQYF	TGCGCCTCAGGAGGGGACCAAGAGACCCAGTACTTC
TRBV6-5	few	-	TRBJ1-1	CASSYQLAFTEAFF	TGTGCCAGCAGTTACCAGCTAGCCTTCACTGAAGCTTTCTTT
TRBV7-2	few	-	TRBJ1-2	CASSLARGAGYTF	TGTGCCAGCAGCTTAGCGCGGGGGGCCGGCTACACCTTC
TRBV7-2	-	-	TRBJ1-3	CASSLQGSGAATGNTIYF	TGTGCCAGCAGCTTACAGGGATCCGGAGCCGCGACCGGAAACACCATATATTTT
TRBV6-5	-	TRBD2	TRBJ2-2	CAIGTSGNGELFF	TGTGCCATTGGGACTAGCGGGAATGGGGAGCTGTTTTTT
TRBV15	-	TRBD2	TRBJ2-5	CATSIDWTSEETQYF	TGTGCCACCAGCATCGATTGGACTAGCGAAGAGACCCAGTACTTC
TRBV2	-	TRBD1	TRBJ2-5	CASSQGARQETQYF	TGTGCCAGCAGCCAGGGGGCAAGGCAAGAGACCCAGTACTTC